This TCR beta chain was recorded in a study of control samples from healthy donors and cancer patients. The CDR3 length is 13 residues. The V and J ends lost 8 bases and 1 base respectively, with 14 bases between them. Germline V gene lookup returns CDR1 GTSNPN and CDR2 SVGIG (reference sequence). Data came from immunoSEQ multiplex PCR; TCRdb stores just in-frame clones and leaves some out. The sample lists over 100,000 clones; roughly 90% were seen once. The sequencing input was blood. The TCR comes from a man in his forties in good health. The J gene is TRBJ1-2, the V gene TRBV30, with D hard to call. In DNA form, the CDR3 reads TGTGCCGAGAACCTAGACCTTAACTATGGCTACACCTTC. It is translated as CAENLDLNYGYTF.